A selection of T cell receptor beta chains follows, all from one sample in a study of blood T cell repertoires in COVID-19. The table came from immunoSEQ multiplex PCR; TCRdb's copy has only in-frame clones and leaves some out. There are 230,000 or so clones in the sample; about 90% occur only once, and 1.9% lies in the top ten. The sequenced sample consisted of peripheral blood. The receptor set was obtained from a man between 35 and 55 years old with active or convalescent COVID-19. Each CDR3 is given with its conserved first and last residue. A D gene is named only where the DNA matches it firmly. Clone size is shown for a subset of rows, as once, few, many or a class of expanded clone.

j_call,v_call,d_call,clone_size,cdr3_nt,cdr3_aa
TRBJ1-4,TRBV28,-,-,TGTGCCAGCAGTTGGGGGCAGGGGAAAAAACTGTTTTTT,CASSWGQGKKLFF
TRBJ2-7,TRBV19,-,-,TGTGCCAGTAGCCTAACCGGGGTAGCGGAGGTCTCCTACGAGCAGTACTTC,CASSLTGVAEVSYEQYF
TRBJ1-2,TRBV4-1,TRBD1,few,TGCGCCAGCAGCCAAGTGGGACAGGGCTATGGCTACACCTTC,CASSQVGQGYGYTF
TRBJ1-2,TRBV12-3/TRBV12-4,-,-,TGTGCCAGCAGTTTTTTTGGGAGCGGCTACACCTTC,CASSFFGSGYTF
TRBJ2-2,TRBV18,-,-,TGTGCCAGCTCACCCCTTGGGGGCCCGAACACCGGGGAGCTGTTTTTT,CASSPLGGPNTGELFF
TRBJ1-1,TRBV28,TRBD1,-,TGTGCCAGCAGTTTGATCGGGACAGATAGGGCTTTCTTT,CASSLIGTDRAFF
TRBJ1-1,TRBV7-9,-,-,TGTGCCAGCAGCCCGAGGACTGCGACGCGAATGAACACTGAAGCTTTCTTT,CASSPRTATRMNTEAFF
TRBJ1-1,TRBV4-2,TRBD1,-,TGTGCCAGCAGCCAGGATACAGGGGCGGACGCTTTCTTT,CASSQDTGADAFF
TRBJ2-1,TRBV24-1,TRBD2,-,TGTGCCACGAGCCTAGCGGGAGCCAATGAGCAGTTCTTC,CATSLAGANEQFF
TRBJ1-3,TRBV19,-,-,TGTGCCAGTAGTATTGGACTGTCTGGAAACACCATATATTTT,CASSIGLSGNTIYF
TRBJ2-1,TRBV7-6,-,-,TGTGCCAGCAGCTTAGCAGTGGCAGGAGGTAGTTGGTACAATGAGCAGTTCTTC,CASSLAVAGGSWYNEQFF
TRBJ2-5,TRBV9,-,-,TGTGCCAGCAGCCCCGGGACGGGAGTTTCCCAAGAGACCCAGTACTTC,CASSPGTGVSQETQYF
TRBJ2-3,TRBV6-6,TRBD2,-,TGTGCCAGCAGTTACTATAGCGGGAGGAGCACAGATACGCAGTATTTT,CASSYYSGRSTDTQYF
TRBJ2-7,TRBV25-1,TRBD1,-,TGTGCCAGCAGTGAAGGCGGGACAGGGGGCAACGAGCAGTACTTC,CASSEGGTGGNEQYF
TRBJ2-2,TRBV6-4,TRBD2,few,TGTGCCAGCAGTGACGGAGCGGGGGGCACCGGGGAGCTGTTTTTT,CASSDGAGGTGELFF
TRBJ1-3,TRBV27,-,-,TGTGCCAGCAGTTTGGTCGGGGGCTCTGGAAACACCATATATTTT,CASSLVGGSGNTIYF
TRBJ1-5,TRBV5-1,-,-,TGCGCCAGCAGCCGTACAGGACCCGATCAGCCCCAGCATTTT,CASSRTGPDQPQHF
TRBJ1-2,TRBV27,-,-,TGTGCCAGCAGTCCTTATCCGGCGGACTATGGCTACACCTTC,CASSPYPADYGYTF
TRBJ1-2,TRBV5-6,TRBD1,-,TGTGCCAGCAGCAGAAAGGGTAAGGACAGGGCCCTATCCTACGGCTACACCTTC,CASSRKGKDRALSYGYTF
TRBJ1-5,TRBV5-3,TRBD1,-,TGTGCCAGAAGCTTGTGGGACAGGGTTAAATTAAACAATCAGCCCCAGCATTTT,CARSLWDRVKLNNQPQHF
TRBJ2-5,TRBV30,-,-,TGTGCCTGGAGTGTAAACTTGCAAGAGACCCAGTACTTC,CAWSVNLQETQYF
TRBJ2-2,TRBV5-1,-,-,TGCGCCAGCAGCCCGATAGGGGCCATCTCGGGGGAGGCCGGGGAGCTGTTTTTT,CASSPIGAISGEAGELFF
TRBJ2-7,TRBV4-1,TRBD2,-,TGCGCCAGCAGCCAAGATCTGGCTAGCGGCTACGAGCAGTACTTC,CASSQDLASGYEQYF
TRBJ1-6,TRBV11-3,TRBD1,-,TGTGCCAGCAGCCGGGACAGCAATAATTCACCCCTCCACTTT,CASSRDSNNSPLHF
TRBJ1-5,TRBV11-2,TRBD1,-,TGTGCCAGCAGCGTGGACAGGGGTAGACAGCCCCAGCATTTT,CASSVDRGRQPQHF
TRBJ2-7,TRBV5-1,TRBD1,-,TGCGCCAGCAGCTTGGACAGGGGTATCTACGAGCAGTACTTC,CASSLDRGIYEQYF
TRBJ1-2,TRBV7-2,TRBD1,few,TGTGCCAGCAGCTACGGACAGGGGGCTAACTATGGCTACACCTTC,CASSYGQGANYGYTF
TRBJ2-7,TRBV4-1,TRBD1,-,TGCGCCAGCAGCCCCCGACAGGGAGCCTACGAGCAGTACTTC,CASSPRQGAYEQYF
TRBJ1-5,TRBV28,-,-,TGTGCCAGCAGTGGGCAGGGTTCCGCCCAGCCCCAGCATTTT,CASSGQGSAQPQHF
TRBJ1-1,TRBV18,-,-,TGTGCCAGCTCACCCATTGGGAGGGCGCAGAACACTGAAGCTTTCTTT,CASSPIGRAQNTEAFF
TRBJ1-6,TRBV30,-,-,TGTGCCGGACGGGACACCGGCGAATCACCCCTCCACTTT,CAGRDTGESPLHF
TRBJ2-5,TRBV5-4,-,-,TGTGCCAGCAGCCAGGGACTTTCTCAAGAGACCCAGTACTTC,CASSQGLSQETQYF
TRBJ1-5,TRBV5-1,-,-,TGCGCCAGCAGCTTGGGGGGGCGGGATCAGCCCCAGCATTTT,CASSLGGRDQPQHF
TRBJ1-1,TRBV6-5,-,once,TGTGCCAGCAGTCCGGTGGGGGGTTGGGGCACTGAAGCTTTCTTT,CASSPVGGWGTEAFF
TRBJ1-1,TRBV24-1,-,once,TGTGCCACCAGTGACCAAAGGACCGGGGGCACTGAAGCTTTCTTT,CATSDQRTGGTEAFF
TRBJ2-7,TRBV28,TRBD1,few,TGTGCCAGCAGAGTTCCCCCCGGGACAGGGTACGAGCAGTACTTC,CASRVPPGTGYEQYF
TRBJ2-7,TRBV6-2/TRBV6-3,-,few,TGTGCCAGCAGCCCTGAATCGCCCCCGAGCCTCTACGAGCAGTACTTC,CASSPESPPSLYEQYF
TRBJ1-1,TRBV2,-,-,TGTGCCAGCAGGGTCTCCGGGACATTGAACACTGAAGCTTTCTTT,CASRVSGTLNTEAFF
TRBJ2-1,TRBV5-1,TRBD2,once,TGCGCCAGCAGCTTGGATCCGGGAGGGGGCAATGAGCAGTTCTTC,CASSLDPGGGNEQFF
TRBJ1-1,TRBV19,TRBD1,-,TGTGCCAGTAGTTTACAGGGGGCAGGCACTGAAGCTTTCTTT,CASSLQGAGTEAFF
TRBJ1-1,TRBV4-1,-,-,TGCGCCAGCGGGTGGGGGGCTGAAGCTTTCTTT,CASGWGAEAFF
TRBJ1-6,TRBV7-2,-,few,TGTGCCAGCAGCAAACAGGGTCGGGGTTCACCCCTCCACTTT,CASSKQGRGSPLHF
TRBJ1-1,TRBV12-3/TRBV12-4,-,-,TGTGCCAGCAGTGGGACATTGAACACTGAAGCTTTCTTT,CASSGTLNTEAFF
TRBJ1-5,TRBV6-5,-,-,TGTGCCAGCACCGTCCGGGAAAGCAATCAGCCCCAGCATTTT,CASTVRESNQPQHF
TRBJ1-1,TRBV28,TRBD1,-,TGTGCCAGCAGTGCCGGAGGGGGCGCGGGTGAAGCTTTCTTT,CASSAGGGAGEAFF
TRBJ1-2,TRBV6-5,-,-,TGTGCCAGCAAACCCCCCAGCTATGGCTACACCTTC,CASKPPSYGYTF
TRBJ1-5,TRBV2,-,-,TGTGCCAGCAGTGAATTGGAGGAAGGTTGGCCTGATAGCAATCAGCCCCAGCATTTT,CASSELEEGWPDSNQPQHF
TRBJ2-7,TRBV30,TRBD1,-,TGTGCCTGGGTCGACAGGGGATCGTTCTACGAGCAGTACTTC,CAWVDRGSFYEQYF
TRBJ2-3,TRBV30,TRBD1,-,TGTGCCTGGAGTCTTTCGACAGGGTGGACAGATACGCAGTATTTT,CAWSLSTGWTDTQYF
TRBJ1-2,TRBV7-9,-,-,TGTGCCAGCAGCTTTCGGGGTGGGGACTATGGCTACACCTTC,CASSFRGGDYGYTF
TRBJ2-7,TRBV11-2,TRBD2,-,TGTGCCAGCAGCTTAGATACTAGACTAGCGGGAGCATGGTACGAGCAGTACTTC,CASSLDTRLAGAWYEQYF
TRBJ2-5,TRBV5-1,-,once,TGCGCCAGCAGCGAGGCAGACCGAGAGACCCAGTACTTC,CASSEADRETQYF
TRBJ1-5,TRBV10-2,-,-,TGCGCCAGCAGTGAGCCTATCCAGCCCCAGCATTTT,CASSEPIQPQHF
TRBJ1-2,TRBV5-4,TRBD1,once,TGTGCCAGCAGCCTATGGGGACAGGGGGGGTACGGCTACACCTTC,CASSLWGQGGYGYTF
TRBJ2-1,TRBV7-3,TRBD1,-,TGTGCCAGCAGCTTAGGCCCGAGACAGGGGACCGTCCCAAAGATCTCCTACAATGAGCAGTTCTTC,CASSLGPRQGTVPKISYNEQFF
TRBJ2-7,TRBV4-2,TRBD2,-,TGTGCCAGCAGCCAAGATCAGTGGGGACTAGCGGGAGAGAACGAGCAGTACTTC,CASSQDQWGLAGENEQYF
TRBJ1-2,TRBV27,TRBD1,-,TGTGCCAGCAGTCCCGACAGGGTGGTGCATGGCTACACCTTC,CASSPDRVVHGYTF
TRBJ1-1,TRBV28,-,once,TGTGCCAGCAGTTTGGGGGGTTATAAGAACACTGAAGCTTTCTTT,CASSLGGYKNTEAFF
TRBJ2-7,TRBV5-4,-,-,TGTGCCAGCAGCTTGGTAGCGAGGGAGCAGTACTTC,CASSLVAREQYF
TRBJ2-3,TRBV6-5,-,-,TGTGCCAGCAGTTACCACGGGGTCACAGATACGCAGTATTTT,CASSYHGVTDTQYF